This T cell receptor (beta chain) was obtained from a study of a mutant IDH1 vaccine in newly diagnosed glioma. Turning to the study itself: The first vaccination came 4-6 weeks after radiotherapy alone, or with temozolomide cycles. The timing of visit V12 was week 35, and that of visit V13 was week 47.

This clone was seen a single time. Its specificity is unknown. Time point reported: week 47, end of study. A single vaccine dose contained 300 ug of mutant IDH1 20-mer peptide, and topical imiquimod was used with it. Donors' newly diagnosed IDH1-mutant WHO grade 3 or 4 astrocytomas lacked nuclear ATRX. Sequencing used immunoSEQ multiplex PCR; TCRdb keeps in-frame clones, though not all of them. The sample lists some 21,000 clones, approximately 84% occurring once. The germline CDR1 and CDR2 sequences are SGHRS and YFSETQ. The CDR3 is 16 amino acids. V was clipped by 4 bases and J by 0 bases; unmatched bases: 8.

The chain combines TRBV5-1 with TRBJ2-7, with 9 bases lining up with TRBD2. The source of this sequence is a man in his forties or fifties with glioma. The sequences come from PBMCs, collected from a glioma patient whose treatment included an IDH1 peptide vaccine. The CDR3 DNA reads TGCGCCAGCAGCCCCCGAGGAGCGGGAGGCTCCTACGAGCAGTACTTC. This gives the protein CASSPRGAGGSYEQYF.